This T cell receptor beta chain was sequenced during a study of T-cell reconstitution after alpha-beta-depleted transplantation in children. Unique molecular identifiers featured in how the TCRbeta library was prepared. TCRdb re-called the PCR reads with MiXCR, one entry per CDR3 protein. The sample consists of roughly 300,000 distinct CDR3 sequences, 9.5% to 10% of them appearing once. Trimming took off 4 bases at V and 5 bases at J, with 9 bases between the two ends. Per germline, CDR1 SQVTM and CDR2 ANQGSEA. This CDR3 comprises 11 residues. The sample here was PBMCs from the stem cell graft donor, taken from the stem cell graft. V is TRBV29-1 and J is TRBJ2-7; D is perhaps TRBD1 (5 bases). The sequence came from a human donor who donated a stem cell graft to a child with SCID. CDR3: CSVAGKNEQYF. CDR3 DNA: TGCAGCGTTGCAGGGAAGAACGAGCAGTACTTC.